These T cell receptor beta chains were read from a single sample in a study of blood T cell repertoires in COVID-19. TCRdb keeps only in-frame clones here, not all; method: immunoSEQ multiplex PCR. The sample lists hundreds of thousands of clones; more than 70% were seen once. The material sequenced was peripheral blood. Receptor source: a woman aged 45-60 years with acute or convalescent COVID-19. The CDR3 runs from the conserved cysteine through the conserved F or W. The D gene is left open where the match is weak. Clone size is shown for a subset of rows, as once, few, many or a class of expanded clone.

V gene	J gene	D gene	clone size	CDR3 protein	CDR3 DNA
TRBV6-6	TRBJ1-5	TRBD1	.	CASSYVAPGGNQPQHF	TGTGCCAGCAGTTACGTGGCCCCAGGGGGAAATCAGCCCCAGCATTTT
TRBV5-1	TRBJ2-2	TRBD1	.	CASSAPGGTGELFF	TGCGCCAGCAGCGCGCCAGGGGGCACCGGGGAGCTGTTTTTT
TRBV2	TRBJ2-7	TRBD1	few	CASSGSQGTGGQYF	TGTGCCAGCAGTGGTTCCCAAGGGACAGGGGGGCAGTACTTC
TRBV20-1	TRBJ1-2	.	few	CSASSGVGYGYTF	TGCAGTGCTAGTTCGGGGGTTGGCTATGGCTACACCTTC
TRBV28	TRBJ1-4	.	.	CASSPHGMNEKLFF	TGTGCCAGCAGTCCCCACGGGATGAATGAAAAACTGTTTTTT
TRBV19	TRBJ2-7	TRBD1	once	CASSMVGTAVYEQYF	TGTGCCAGTAGTATGGTTGGGACAGCGGTCTACGAGCAGTACTTC
TRBV28	TRBJ1-2	TRBD1	.	CASSLVTGTLNTF	TGTGCCAGCAGTTTGGTGACAGGGACCCTAAATACCTTC
TRBV18	TRBJ2-5	TRBD2	.	CASSPSLAGQETQYF	TGTGCCAGCTCACCTTCACTAGCGGGACAAGAGACCCAGTACTTC
TRBV6-4	TRBJ1-5	TRBD1	.	CASSDTDRGSQHF	TGTGCCAGCAGTGATACAGACAGGGGGTCCCAGCATTTT
TRBV28	TRBJ1-4	.	.	CASGVSEDEKLFF	TGTGCCAGCGGGGTCTCGGAGGATGAAAAACTGTTTTTT
TRBV29-1	TRBJ2-1	.	.	CSVEPQDSYNEQFF	TGCAGCGTTGAACCCCAGGACAGTTACAATGAGCAGTTCTTC
TRBV5-1	TRBJ2-2	.	.	CASRRANTGELFF	TGCGCCAGCAGGCGGGCGAACACCGGGGAGCTGTTTTTT
TRBV20-1	TRBJ1-2	.	few	CSASRTRSTYGYTF	TGCAGTGCTAGTAGGACTAGGTCAACCTATGGCTACACCTTC
TRBV6-5	TRBJ1-6	.	.	CASSYVSLNSPLHF	TGTGCCAGCAGTTACGTGTCTCTTAATTCACCCCTCCACTTT
TRBV21-1	TRBJ2-7	.	.	CASSVSSGKVYEQYF	TGTGCCAGCAGCGTTAGTAGCGGGAAGGTCTACGAGCAGTACTTC
TRBV5-1	TRBJ2-3	TRBD2	.	CASSQRLAGSTDTQYF	TGCGCCAGCAGCCAAAGACTAGCGGGAAGCACAGATACGCAGTATTTT
TRBV6-5	TRBJ1-1	.	.	CASSYSLTEAFF	TGTGCCAGCAGTTACTCGTTAACTGAAGCTTTCTTT
TRBV18	TRBJ2-7	TRBD1	.	CASSPNRGTYEQYF	TGTGCCAGCTCACCGAACAGGGGGACTTACGAGCAGTACTTC
TRBV13	TRBJ2-5	TRBD2	.	CASSYLAEETQYF	TGTGCCAGCAGCTATCTAGCGGAAGAGACCCAGTACTTC
TRBV9	TRBJ1-3	.	.	CASSVDILSGNTIYF	TGTGCCAGCAGCGTAGACATCCTCTCTGGAAACACCATATATTTT
TRBV28	TRBJ2-1	.	.	CASTKSSPYNEQFF	TGTGCCAGCACTAAGTCGAGTCCCTACAATGAGCAGTTCTTC
TRBV28	TRBJ1-6	.	few	CASSPGHGDSPLHF	TGTGCCAGCAGTCCGGGACACGGCGATTCACCCCTCCACTTT
TRBV6-6	TRBJ1-5	.	.	CASSSSWGGPQHF	TGTGCCAGCAGTTCCTCTTGGGGGGGGCCCCAGCATTTT
TRBV28	TRBJ1-6	.	.	CASSTGLGNSPLHF	TGTGCCAGCAGTACAGGGCTTGGAAATTCACCCCTCCACTTT
TRBV2	TRBJ1-2	TRBD1	.	CASREDRANYGYTF	TGTGCCAGCAGAGAAGACAGGGCTAACTATGGCTACACCTTC
TRBV15	TRBJ2-5	TRBD1	.	CATFSGQGIETQYF	TGTGCCACCTTCTCGGGACAGGGGATAGAGACCCAGTACTTC
TRBV6-5	TRBJ2-5	TRBD2	.	CASTRLAGDQETQYF	TGTGCCAGCACCAGACTAGCGGGAGACCAAGAGACCCAGTACTTC
TRBV11-2	TRBJ2-1	.	.	CASSLDSTGKGYNEQFF	TGTGCCAGCAGCTTAGACTCGACAGGTAAAGGATACAATGAGCAGTTCTTC
TRBV5-1	TRBJ1-2	TRBD1	few	CASSFGQGAASYGYTF	TGCGCCAGCAGCTTCGGACAGGGGGCCGCAAGCTATGGCTACACCTTC
TRBV5-1	TRBJ2-7	.	few	CASSLDRSEQYF	TGCGCCAGCAGCTTGGACAGGAGCGAGCAGTACTTC
TRBV10-3	TRBJ1-1	TRBD1	few	CASTTQGLFEAFF	TGTGCCAGCACCACACAGGGGCTCTTTGAAGCTTTCTTT
TRBV7-9	TRBJ2-3	TRBD2	.	CASSWGTSGGTDTQYF	TGTGCCAGCAGCTGGGGGACTAGCGGGGGCACAGATACGCAGTATTTT
TRBV24-1	TRBJ1-2	TRBD1	once	CATSDLTRGRYGYTF	TGTGCCACCAGTGATTTGACCAGGGGGCGTTATGGCTACACCTTC
TRBV24-1	TRBJ2-3	.	.	CATSDLNPAGDTQYF	TGTGCCACCAGTGATTTAAACCCCGCCGGGGATACGCAGTATTTT
TRBV5-1	TRBJ1-5	.	.	CASSLDAGAQPQHF	TGCGCCAGCAGCTTGGATGCAGGGGCCCAGCCCCAGCATTTT
TRBV12-3/TRBV12-4	TRBJ1-1	.	.	CASSMTENTEAFF	TGTGCCAGCAGTATGACTGAGAACACTGAAGCTTTCTTT
TRBV24-1	TRBJ1-1	.	few	CATSVGGDAEAFF	TGTGCCACCAGTGTGGGAGGCGATGCAGAAGCTTTCTTT
TRBV29-1	TRBJ2-5	.	.	CSVERLQETQYF	TGCAGCGTTGAGCGACTCCAAGAGACCCAGTACTTC
TRBV6-2/TRBV6-3	TRBJ2-4	.	.	CASSRRGTAKNIQYF	TGTGCCAGCAGCCGACGGGGGACAGCCAAAAACATTCAGTACTTC
TRBV3-1/TRBV3-2	TRBJ1-2	.	once	CASSRLRAARNSYTF	TGTGCCAGCAGCCGTCTCCGAGCGGCCAGGAATAGCTACACCTTC
TRBV5-4	TRBJ2-5	.	.	CASTDQGSVETQYF	TGTGCCAGCACCGATCAGGGGAGCGTCGAGACCCAGTACTTC
TRBV29-1	TRBJ2-1	.	few	CSVEGASYNEQFF	TGCAGCGTTGAAGGAGCCTCCTACAATGAGCAGTTCTTC
TRBV27	TRBJ1-4	TRBD1	.	CASKEQGHEKLFF	TGTGCCAGCAAGGAACAGGGGCATGAAAAACTGTTTTTT
TRBV18	TRBJ2-1	TRBD1	.	CASSPPRGQGSNEQFF	TGTGCCAGCTCACCGCCTCGGGGACAGGGAAGTAATGAGCAGTTCTTC
TRBV28	TRBJ1-2	.	.	CASSLGQGGYGYTF	TGTGCCAGCAGTTTGGGGCAGGGTGGCTATGGCTACACCTTC
TRBV5-3	TRBJ2-1	TRBD1	once	CARSPRDSLYNEQFF	TGTGCCAGAAGCCCTCGGGACAGCCTTTACAATGAGCAGTTCTTC
TRBV27	TRBJ1-5	TRBD1	.	CASSPGGSNQPQHF	TGTGCCAGCAGCCCAGGGGGAAGCAATCAGCCCCAGCATTTT
TRBV7-2	TRBJ1-1	.	.	CASSSPTGYTEAFF	TGTGCCAGCAGCTCTCCGACAGGCTACACTGAAGCTTTCTTT